What follows are 9 T cell receptor beta chains derived from one specimen sequenced in a study of beta chain features in type 1 diabetes. Expressed TCRB transcripts were sequenced because the entire RNA isolate underwent reverse transcription. Using immunoSEQ multiplex PCR, the repertoire was profiled, and TCRdb retains in-frame clones only, with some absent. The table includes roughly 230,000 clones, 9.6% detected once. The sample comprised naive CD4+ T cells from blood. Every receptor here comes from a woman aged 18-29 years in good health.

This clone appeared a few times. The chain employs TRBV6-6 and TRBJ2-7, with 8 bases fitting TRBD2. CDR3 length: 15 residues. Germline CDR1 is MNHNY and CDR2 is SVGAGI (reference sequence). V lost 7 bases and J lost 0; bases outside the gene matches: 8. The CDR3 protein is CASNLAGLSSYEQYF. Written as DNA, the CDR3 is TGTGCCAGCAACTTAGCGGGGTTGAGCTCCTACGAGCAGTACTTC.

This clone was detected only a few times. The CDR3 nucleotides read TGTGCCAGCAGTTCCGGACGACAGGTTTGGACCGGGGAGCTGTTTTTT. Translation: CASSSGRQVWTGELFF. V is TRBV6-5 and J is TRBJ2-2; the D gene is possibly TRBD1 (6 bases). The V gene's germline CDR1 is MNHEY and CDR2 SVGAGI. V shed 4 bases and J shed 5 bases, with 17 bases lying between them. The CDR3 covers 16 residues.

This clone was counted a few times. The chain employs TRBV5-6 and TRBJ2-1, with 11 bases aligning to TRBD1. There are 14 residues in the CDR3. Germline lookup yields CDR1 SGHDT and CDR2 YYEEEE. V lost 3 bases to trimming and J lost 9 bases; unmatched junction nucleotides: 5. The CDR3 loop is CASSSGQGAGEQFF. The CDR3 DNA is TGTGCCAGCAGCTCTGGACAGGGGGCAGGTGAGCAGTTCTTC.

In its sample, this clone was seen a few times. The chain combines TRBV11-2 with TRBJ2-2; D might be TRBD1 (5 bases). The CDR3 is made up of 13 amino acids. From germline, CDR1 is SGHAT and CDR2 FQNNGV. Trimming took 3 bases from V and 4 from J, leaving 6 bases between them. CDR3 in DNA: TGTGCCAGCAGCTTGGGGCCCACCGGGGAGCTGTTTTTT. This translates into CASSLGPTGELFF. Looking up the rest from reference TRBV11-2 and TRBJ2-2 gives the full variable domain: EAGVAQSPRYKIIEKRQSVAFWCNPISGHATLYWYQQILGQGPKLLIQFQNNGVVDDSQLPKDRFSAERLKGVDSTLKIQPAKLEDSAVYLCASSLGPTGELFFGEGSRLTVL.

The CDR3, as DNA: TGTGCCAGCAGTTCCCAATGGGGGGACAAAAACATTCAGTACTTC. Translated: CASSSQWGDKNIQYF. The rearrangement joins TRBV27 to TRBJ2-4; possibly TRBD2 for D (6 bases). Per germline, CDR1 MNHEY and CDR2 SMNVEV (reference sequence). V was shortened by 4 bases and J by 3 bases, with 13 bases between the two germline ends. This CDR3 has 15 amino acids.

The chain joins TRBV9 to TRBJ1-4; D is unresolved. V was shortened by 0 bases and J by 0 bases, with 9 bases between the two germline ends. This CDR3 region has 16 residues. Germline CDR1 and CDR2: SGDLS and YYNGEE. The DNA for the CDR3 is TGTGCCAGCAGCGTAGATCCCTTTGCAACTAATGAAAAACTGTTTTTT. Residues: CASSVDPFATNEKLFF.

In this sample, this clone turned up a few times. This chain uses TRBV7-6 with TRBJ2-7; TRBD2 agrees at 9 bases. CDR3 length equals 16 residues. The V and J ends lost 5 bases and 3 bases, in that order; junction bases with no gene match: 11. Germline V gene lookup returns CDR1 SGHVS and CDR2 FNYEAQ. The CDR3 coding sequence is TGTGCCAGCAGCAAGGACCCTAGCGGGGTCTTCTACGAGCAGTACTTC. Amino acid sequence: CASSKDPSGVFYEQYF.

In this sample, this clone turned up a few times. The chain carries TRBV5-4 and TRBJ2-7, with TRBD2 matching 11 bases. The CDR3 contains 15 residues. V dropped 4 bases and J dropped 1; count of bases not matched to a gene: 4. CDR1 SGHNT and CDR2 YYREEE come from the germline V gene (reference sequence). The DNA for the CDR3 is TGTGCCAGCAGCCAACGACTAGCGGGATCCTACGAGCAGTACTTC. Amino acid sequence: CASSQRLAGSYEQYF.

The V call is TRBV4-1, the J call TRBJ1-2; the D gene is possibly TRBD1 (6 bases). Germline CDR1 and CDR2: MGHRA and YSYEKL. Trimming removed 1 base from V and 8 bases from J, with 11 bases in between. The CDR3 has 13 amino acids. The CDR3 reads CASSQVRGSGYTF. As DNA, the CDR3 is TGCGCCAGCAGCCAAGTCAGGGGTTCAGGCTACACCTTC.